The rows below give T cell receptor beta chains drawn from one sample of a study of blood T cell repertoires in COVID-19. Profiled with immunoSEQ multiplex PCR; TCRdb holds only in-frame clones, not every one. The sample consists of roughly 180,000 clones, 75% to 90% of them appearing once. The sequenced sample consisted of PBMCs or T cells enriched from blood (not recorded which). All receptors derive from a man in his forties or fifties who had recovered from COVID-19. Each CDR3 is given with its conserved first and last residue. D genes are given only for firm matches. Part of the rows lack a size; the others show once, few, many or a class for expanded clones.

size	V	J	D	CDR3	DNA
NA	TRBV6-1	TRBJ2-4	NA	CASSEAQGVGAQNIQYF	TGTGCCAGCAGTGAAGCGCAGGGTGTGGGGGCCCAAAACATTCAGTACTTC
NA	TRBV3-1/TRBV3-2	TRBJ1-2	TRBD1	CASSHRDRGREGYTF	TGTGCCAGCAGCCATAGGGACAGGGGGCGCGAAGGCTACACCTTC
few	TRBV3-1/TRBV3-2	TRBJ1-3	TRBD1	CASSPSPGTGERSAGNTIYF	TGTGCCAGCAGCCCCAGCCCCGGGACAGGGGAGAGATCGGCTGGAAACACCATATATTTT
NA	TRBV5-1	TRBJ1-1	NA	CASSEQGSTEAFF	TGCGCCAGCAGCGAACAGGGAAGCACTGAAGCTTTCTTT
NA	TRBV12-3/TRBV12-4	TRBJ1-5	NA	CASSFPDRKKHF	TGTGCCAGCAGTTTTCCCGACAGAAAAAAGCATTTT
NA	TRBV10-1	TRBJ2-1	NA	CASSGRYNEQFF	TGCGCCAGCAGTGGCCGGTACAATGAGCAGTTCTTC
NA	TRBV28	TRBJ2-5	NA	CASSRLVETQYF	TGTGCCAGCAGTAGGCTAGTAGAGACCCAGTACTTC
NA	TRBV28	TRBJ1-1	NA	CASYSPSRTGTLNTEAFF	TGTGCCAGCTACTCTCCTTCCCGGACCGGGACATTGAACACTGAAGCTTTCTTT
NA	TRBV21-1	TRBJ2-7	NA	CASSPRGGQKSYEQYF	TGTGCCAGCAGCCCCCGGGGGGGACAGAAGTCCTACGAGCAGTACTTC
NA	TRBV7-2	TRBJ2-1	NA	CASSKDGGSDEQFF	TGTGCCAGCAGCAAAGACGGGGGTAGCGATGAGCAGTTCTTC
NA	TRBV30	TRBJ2-7	NA	CAWSIGLNPYSYEQYF	TGTGCCTGGAGTATAGGACTAAACCCTTATTCCTACGAGCAGTACTTC
NA	TRBV28	TRBJ2-1	TRBD1	CASSLEGQGVSINEQFF	TGTGCCAGCAGTTTAGAAGGACAGGGGGTTTCAATCAATGAGCAGTTCTTC
NA	TRBV7-2	TRBJ2-7	TRBD2	CASSFLAGFYEQYF	TGTGCCAGCAGCTTCCTAGCGGGATTCTACGAGCAGTACTTC
NA	TRBV10-2	TRBJ2-5	NA	CASKKSQETQYF	TGCGCCAGCAAAAAGAGCCAAGAGACCCAGTACTTC
once	TRBV6-5	TRBJ1-2	TRBD1	CASRGTGKDGYTF	TGTGCCAGCAGGGGGACAGGGAAAGATGGCTACACCTTC
NA	TRBV30	TRBJ1-3	NA	CAWSVRGGSPSPRVRNTIYF	TGTGCCTGGAGTGTACGTGGGGGCAGTCCATCCCCCCGTGTGAGAAACACCATATATTTT
NA	TRBV28	TRBJ2-3	NA	CASSLLSEVDTQYF	TGTGCCAGCAGTTTACTGTCGGAGGTAGATACGCAGTATTTT
NA	TRBV18	TRBJ2-1	TRBD2	CASSPPTSGQGNEQFF	TGTGCCAGCTCACCACCAACTAGCGGGCAGGGGAATGAGCAGTTCTTC
NA	TRBV3-1/TRBV3-2	TRBJ2-3	NA	CASSQDTGYTDTQYF	TGTGCCAGCAGCCAAGACACAGGGTACACAGATACGCAGTATTTT
NA	TRBV2	TRBJ2-7	NA	CASSEWLEQYF	TGTGCCAGCAGTGAATGGCTCGAGCAGTACTTC
NA	TRBV30	TRBJ1-3	NA	CAWSVTMTAYGF	TGTGCCTGGAGTGTGACCATGACAGCTTACGGTTTT
NA	TRBV13	TRBJ2-1	NA	CASSLGRLTSYNEQFF	TGTGCCAGCAGCTTAGGGCGCCTTACCTCCTACAATGAGCAGTTCTTC
NA	TRBV30	TRBJ1-1	NA	CAWRPAILPRAFF	TGTGCCTGGAGGCCAGCGATCCTTCCGAGAGCTTTCTTT
NA	TRBV2	TRBJ1-2	TRBD1	CASATGGYGYTF	TGTGCCAGCGCGACAGGGGGGTATGGCTACACCTTC
NA	TRBV20-1	TRBJ2-1	TRBD2	CSASNPGLKDNEQFF	TGCAGTGCTAGTAACCCGGGACTAAAGGACAATGAGCAGTTCTTC
NA	TRBV3-1/TRBV3-2	TRBJ1-1	TRBD1	CASSQDLGQGYTEAFF	TGTGCCAGCAGCCAAGACTTGGGACAGGGGTACACTGAAGCTTTCTTT
NA	TRBV4-1	TRBJ2-3	TRBD2	CASSQTRGLAGESTDTQYF	TGCGCCAGCAGCCAGACCCGCGGACTAGCGGGAGAGAGCACGGATACGCAGTATTTT
NA	TRBV30	TRBJ1-5	NA	CAWSVIGGRLSNQPQHF	TGTGCCTGGAGTGTAATAGGTGGCAGACTTAGCAATCAGCCCCAGCATTTT
NA	TRBV20-1	TRBJ2-1	NA	CSPVRSEQFF	TGCAGTCCAGTCCGGAGCGAGCAGTTCTTC
NA	TRBV6-6	TRBJ2-1	TRBD2	CASSYTSGVSYNEQFF	TGTGCCAGCAGTTACACTAGCGGGGTTTCCTACAATGAGCAGTTCTTC
NA	TRBV6-5	TRBJ1-4	NA	CASTPGNEKLFF	TGTGCCAGCACCCCAGGGAACGAAAAACTGTTTTTT
NA	TRBV2	TRBJ2-5	TRBD1	CASSENRGREKTQYF	TGTGCCAGCAGTGAGAACAGGGGGCGAGAGAAGACCCAGTACTTC
NA	TRBV6-1	TRBJ1-5	NA	CASSESSFDQPQHF	TGTGCCAGCAGTGAGTCCTCCTTTGATCAGCCCCAGCATTTT
few	TRBV28	TRBJ1-1	TRBD1	CASSLPGGAGTEAFF	TGTGCCAGCAGTTTACCAGGGGGCGCGGGCACTGAAGCTTTCTTT
NA	TRBV27	TRBJ2-5	NA	CASRGWAGSETQYF	TGTGCCAGCAGAGGGTGGGCGGGATCTGAGACCCAGTACTTC
NA	TRBV7-3	TRBJ1-1	NA	CASSSGLPGTEAFF	TGTGCCAGCAGCTCCGGCCTCCCGGGCACTGAAGCTTTCTTT
once	TRBV5-6	TRBJ1-1	TRBD1	CASSPTGWTEAFF	TGTGCCAGCAGCCCGACAGGGTGGACTGAAGCTTTCTTT
NA	TRBV6-1	TRBJ1-1	NA	CASSETGGLGGVEAFF	TGTGCCAGCAGTGAAACCGGGGGGCTGGGTGGAGTTGAAGCTTTCTTT
NA	TRBV20-1	TRBJ1-5	TRBD1	CSASAGTGANQPQHF	TGCAGTGCTAGTGCCGGGACAGGGGCGAATCAGCCCCAGCATTTT
NA	TRBV11-2	TRBJ1-1	TRBD1	CASSRQGATEAFF	TGTGCCAGCAGCCGACAGGGGGCCACTGAAGCTTTCTTT
NA	TRBV2	TRBJ1-3	NA	CASSFEPGTGNTIYF	TGTGCCAGCAGCTTCGAGCCAGGGACTGGAAACACCATATATTTT
NA	TRBV30	TRBJ1-2	NA	CAWRGLDYGYTF	TGTGCCTGGAGGGGGCTGGACTATGGCTACACCTTC
NA	TRBV11-2	TRBJ2-5	TRBD2	CASSRLAGGQETQYF	TGTGCCAGCAGCCGACTAGCGGGAGGGCAAGAGACCCAGTACTTC
NA	TRBV25-1	TRBJ2-7	NA	CASSVGGEQYF	TGTGCCAGCAGTGTAGGGGGCGAGCAGTACTTC
NA	TRBV5-6	TRBJ1-3	NA	CASSLAGAHSGNTIYF	TGTGCCAGCAGCCTCGCAGGGGCCCACTCTGGAAACACCATATATTTT
once	TRBV4-1	TRBJ2-7	TRBD1	CASSQDPDRGYEQYF	TGCGCCAGCAGCCAAGATCCCGACAGGGGCTACGAGCAGTACTTC
NA	TRBV10-1	TRBJ2-7	NA	CASSDLYEQYF	TGCGCCAGCAGTGACCTGTACGAGCAGTACTTC
NA	TRBV24-1	TRBJ1-2	NA	CATSDPFQGGGYTF	TGTGCCACCAGTGATCCGTTCCAGGGTGGCGGCTACACCTTC
NA	TRBV12-3/TRBV12-4	TRBJ2-7	NA	CASSLGHYEQYF	TGTGCCAGCAGTTTGGGCCACTACGAGCAGTACTTC
NA	TRBV27	TRBJ2-5	NA	CASSPQQGLGETQYF	TGTGCCAGCAGTCCACAACAGGGTTTGGGAGAGACCCAGTACTTC
NA	TRBV5-1	TRBJ1-2	NA	CASRPAPGGASIFYTF	TGCGCCAGCCGGCCGGCTCCCGGGGGGGCGAGCATCTTCTACACCTTC
NA	TRBV15	TRBJ1-1	NA	CATSRDPRNTEAFF	TGTGCCACCAGCAGAGATCCTAGGAACACTGAAGCTTTCTTT
NA	TRBV5-1	TRBJ2-2	NA	CASSLSQGNTGELFF	TGCGCCAGCAGCTTGTCACAGGGAAACACCGGGGAGCTGTTTTTT
NA	TRBV19	TRBJ2-3	NA	CASSIRLAFPSGSDTQYF	TGTGCCAGTAGTATTCGCTTGGCTTTTCCTAGTGGGTCGGATACGCAGTATTTT
NA	TRBV5-1	TRBJ2-5	TRBD1	CASSLEGAWETQYF	TGCGCCAGCAGCTTGGAGGGGGCTTGGGAGACCCAGTACTTC
once	TRBV30	TRBJ1-2	NA	CAWSDIWGDYGYTF	TGTGCCTGGAGTGATATTTGGGGGGACTATGGCTACACCTTC
few	TRBV30	TRBJ1-6	NA	CAWSSASGPLHF	TGTGCCTGGAGTAGTGCTAGTGGACCCCTCCACTTT